The next 29 T cell receptor beta chains were all read from a single sample in a study of blood T cell repertoires in COVID-19. The method was immunoSEQ multiplex PCR; TCRdb's version includes in-frame clones alone and lacks a portion of them. The sample lists approximately 270,000 clones, roughly 85% seen once, with over 1.5% in the top ten. The sample comprised PBMCs or T cells enriched from blood (not recorded which). These receptors were obtained from a woman between 50 and 59 years old who had recovered from COVID-19.

V is TRBV4-1 and J is TRBJ2-7; D ambiguous. The germline V gene has CDR1 MGHRA and CDR2 YSYEKL. The CDR3 runs to 14 residues. With 3 bases removed from V and 2 bases from J, the gap between germline ends came to 11 bases. The CDR3 nucleotides read TGCGCCAGCAGCCATGCCGAATCTACCTACGAGCAGTACTTC. Protein: CASSHAESTYEQYF.

As DNA, the CDR3 is TGCGCCAGCAGCTTGGGATTACGAGCGGGAGAGACCCAGTACTTC. It specifies CASSLGLRAGETQYF. The chain employs TRBV5-1 and TRBJ2-5; D is perhaps TRBD2 (6 bases). V was cut by 0 bases and J by 4 bases, with 13 bases left in between. CDR1 SGHRS and CDR2 YFSETQ come from the germline V gene. This CDR3 is built from 15 residues.

J is TRBJ2-7 and V is TRBV7-9; no clear D gene. Looked up from germline, CDR1 is SEHNR and CDR2 is FQNEAQ (reference sequence). The CDR3 sequence is 11 residues long. The V end was cut by 6 bases, the J end by 3 bases, with 6 bases between. Here the CDR3 reads CASRSNYEQYF. The CDR3 region has the DNA TGTGCCAGCAGATCTAACTACGAGCAGTACTTC.

About this clone itself: The sample holds other DNA sequences that translate to the same CDR3. This rearrangement joins TRBV2 to TRBJ1-1; 12 bases are a match to TRBD1. J was trimmed by 1 base and V by 6 bases; bases with no gene match: 3. CDR1 SNHLY and CDR2 FYNNEI come from the germline V gene. The CDR3 has 15 amino acids. In DNA, the CDR3 is TGTGCCAGCAGCGGGACAGGGGGCTCGAACACTGAAGCTTTCTTT. Encoded protein: CASSGTGGSNTEAFF.

V and J are TRBV2 and TRBJ1-1; D uncertain. This CDR3 spans 11 amino acids. Per germline, CDR1 SNHLY and CDR2 FYNNEI. Trimming left V 3 bases short and J 5 bases short, with 4 bases between. The DNA for the CDR3 is TGTGCCAGCAGTGACATGACTGAAGCTTTCTTT. Its translation is CASSDMTEAFF.

The chain recombines TRBV20-1 with TRBJ2-1; D perhaps matches TRBD1 (5 bases). V was pared by 3 bases and J by 4 bases, with 13 bases between. Germline CDR1 is DFQATT and CDR2 is SNEGSKA (reference sequence). The CDR3 totals 14 residues. The CDR3 DNA follows: TGCAGTGCTAGTAGGGCAGGGATTTACAATGAGCAGTTCTTC. Translation: CSASRAGIYNEQFF.

This clone was recorded only once. This sequence joins TRBV18 and TRBJ2-2; 12 bases line up with TRBD2. The trim removed 3 bases at V and 5 bases at J, leaving 7 bases unmatched. This CDR3 has 17 amino acids. Germline lookup yields CDR1 KGHSH and CDR2 LQKENI. CDR3 loop: CASSPRTSGTSTGELFF. Here the CDR3 DNA reads TGTGCCAGCTCACCGCGGACTAGCGGGACCTCGACCGGGGAGCTGTTTTTT.

This clone was seen a few times. This chain joins TRBV6-2 or TRBV6-3 and TRBJ2-3, with 11 bases identical to TRBD2. The germline CDR1 and CDR2 sequences are MNHEY and SVGEGT. J lost 6 bases, V lost 6 bases, and 11 bases had no gene match. This CDR3 contains 16 residues. Here the CDR3 reads CASSKTSGDVGDTQYF. For the CDR3, the DNA is TGTGCCAGCAGCAAGACTAGCGGGGACGTGGGGGATACGCAGTATTTT.

The V and J genes are TRBV7-6 and TRBJ2-7; possibly TRBD1 for D (5 bases). The CDR3 spans 16 residues. Trimming took off 4 bases at V and 7 bases at J, with 23 bases between the two ends. Germline loops: CDR1 SGHVS, CDR2 FNYEAQ. The CDR3 DNA is TGTGCCAGCAGCTCAGCCCGGCCAAGGGGCTCATCGGAGCAGTACTTC. This encodes CASSSARPRGSSEQYF.

The chain uses TRBV4-2 and TRBJ1-1; 7 bases fit TRBD1. Per the germline V gene, CDR1 is LGHNA and CDR2 is YNFKEQ. The V and J ends lost 3 bases and 5 bases, in that order; junction bases with no gene match: 9. CDR3 length equals 15 residues. The CDR3 loop is CASSQAEGRGTEAFF. For the CDR3, the DNA is TGTGCCAGCAGCCAGGCAGAGGGCAGGGGGACTGAAGCTTTCTTT.

The chain carries TRBV28 and TRBJ1-2; the D is unclear. V lost 7 bases, J lost 4 bases, and 13 bases lay in between. This CDR3 comprises 13 residues. CDR1 and CDR2 (germline): MDHEN, SYDVKM. The CDR3: CASNPPGLYGYTF. The CDR3 DNA follows: TGTGCCAGCAACCCCCCCGGACTCTATGGCTACACCTTC.

The chain combines TRBV5-1 with TRBJ2-5; TRBD1 agrees at 7 bases. CDR1 is SGHRS and CDR2 is YFSETQ in the germline V gene. Unmatched junction bases numbered 4, after V lost 2 bases and J lost 3 bases. CDR3 length equals 14 residues. The CDR3 region has the DNA TGCGCCAGCAGCTTACAGGGGCGAGAAGAGACCCAGTACTTC. Its translation: CASSLQGREETQYF.

This chain connects TRBV2 to TRBJ2-2; 11 nucleotides align to TRBD1. The CDR3 sequence is 15 residues long. Germline CDR1 is SNHLY and CDR2 is FYNNEI. The J segment lost 5 bases and the V segment lost 6 bases, leaving 5 bases of the junction unmatched. The CDR3 nucleotides read TGTGCCAGCAGGGGGACAGGGGGAGATACCGGGGAGCTGTTTTTT. Encoded protein: CASRGTGGDTGELFF. The variable domain in full, completed from reference TRBV2 and TRBJ2-2, reads EPEVTQTPSHQVTQMGQEVILRCVPISNHLYFYWYRQILGQKVEFLVSFYNNEISEKSEIFDDQFSVERPDGSNFTLKIRSTKLEDSAMYFCASRGTGGDTGELFFGEGSRLTVL.

The chain uses TRBV7-3 and TRBJ2-1; TRBD2 aligns across 10 bases. V gave up 4 bases and J gave up 8 bases; unmatched junction bases: 8. CDR1 SGHTA and CDR2 FQGTGA come from the germline V gene. The CDR3 extends over 15 amino acids. Written as DNA, the CDR3 is TGTGCCAGCAGCTCAGCGGGAGGGCCTTTGGATGAGCAGTTCTTC. As protein: CASSSAGGPLDEQFF.

With respect to this clone: A junction boundary mismatches the germline segment, possibly from a read error. The V and J genes are TRBV30 and TRBJ2-4; D might be TRBD2 (6 bases). This CDR3 comprises 12 residues. Germline V gene lookup returns CDR1 GTSNPN and CDR2 SVGIG (reference sequence). This CDR3 is CAWSRAGGRMDF. The DNA for the CDR3 is TGTGCCTGGAGCCGTGCCGGGGGAAGGATGGACTTC.

The gene calls are TRBV4-2 and TRBJ1-1, with 10 bases that match TRBD1. The germline CDR1 and CDR2 sequences are LGHNA and YNFKEQ. Trimming at V came to 3 bases and at J to 10 bases, leaving 2 bases not matched to a gene. The length of the CDR3 is 12 residues. CDR3 nucleotide sequence: TGTGCCAGCAGCCAGCGGACAGGGGGAGCTTTCTTT. Residues: CASSQRTGGAFF.

V and J are TRBV5-1 and TRBJ1-1; no definite D call. CDR1 and CDR2 from the germline V gene are SGHRS and YFSETQ. Trimming removed 1 base from V and 2 bases from J, with 12 bases in between. The CDR3 is made up of 15 amino acids. Here the CDR3 DNA reads TGCGCCAGCAGCTTGAGCGGGGATCTAAACACTGAAGCTTTCTTT. It encodes CASSLSGDLNTEAFF.

The count of this clone is one. The chain recombines TRBV27 with TRBJ1-2, with D perhaps TRBD1 (6 bases). Germline V gene lookup returns CDR1 MNHEY and CDR2 SMNVEV (reference sequence). CDR3 size: 12 residues. Trimming removed 6 bases from V and 4 bases from J, with 9 bases in between. CDR3 bases: TGTGCCAGCAGAACAGGGTTCTATGGCTACACCTTC. It yields the protein CASRTGFYGYTF.

The chain couples TRBV5-6 to TRBJ1-2, with D possibly matching TRBD1 (5 bases). Germline lookup yields CDR1 SGHDT and CDR2 YYEEEE. V was clipped by 0 bases and J by 4 bases, with 13 bases between them. This CDR3 contains 15 residues. The CDR3 DNA is TGTGCCAGCAGCTTGGCCCCGGACACATTCTATGGCTACACCTTC. It yields the protein CASSLAPDTFYGYTF.

The chain is built from TRBV11-2 and TRBJ2-3, with TRBD1 identical over 7 bases. The V gene's germline CDR1 is SGHAT and CDR2 FQNNGV. V trimming: 7 bases; J trimming: 1 base; junction bases outside the gene matches: 5. The CDR3 extends over 14 amino acids. The CDR3 DNA reads as TGTGCCAGCAAAAAAGGACAGGGCACAGATACGCAGTATTTT. Its protein is CASKKGQGTDTQYF.

The genes are TRBV2 and TRBJ1-2; D remains ambiguous. V lost 4 bases and J 4 bases, leaving 10 bases between the germline ends. Germline-derived CDR1 and CDR2 are SNHLY and FYNNEI. The CDR3 contains 13 residues. DNA of the CDR3: TGTGCCAGCAGTGCCGGGGAGTCCTATGGCTACACCTTC. This encodes CASSAGESYGYTF. Looking up the rest from reference TRBV2 and TRBJ1-2 gives the full variable domain: EPEVTQTPSHQVTQMGQEVILRCVPISNHLYFYWYRQILGQKVEFLVSFYNNEISEKSEIFDDQFSVERPDGSNFTLKIRSTKLEDSAMYFCASSAGESYGYTFGSGTRLTVV.

J is TRBJ1-2 and V is TRBV6-5; TRBD1 matches at 8 bases. The V gene's germline CDR1 is MNHEY and CDR2 SVGAGI. Germline trimming cut 2 bases from V and 8 bases from J; bases unmatched to any gene: 7. The CDR3 has 14 residues. The CDR3 loop reads CASSYSGQGGGYTF. DNA for the CDR3: TGTGCCAGCAGTTACAGCGGACAGGGAGGGGGCTACACCTTC.

The gene calls are TRBV2 and TRBJ2-3; 10 positions match TRBD2. The trim removed 7 bases at V and 2 bases at J, leaving 24 bases unmatched. The CDR3 has 21 amino acids. Germline CDR1 SNHLY, CDR2 FYNNEI. The CDR3 nucleotides read TGTGCCAGCACTACTGGGTCAGGTCAAATACTAGCGGGGAGGTCCACAGATACGCAGTATTTT. As protein: CASTTGSGQILAGRSTDTQYF.

CDR3 nucleotide sequence: TGTGCCAGCAGGGAGTCCGGCACTGAAGCTTTCTTT. It is translated as CASRESGTEAFF. This chain joins TRBV6-6 and TRBJ1-1; D remains unclear. Trimming removed 6 bases from V and 4 bases from J, with 9 bases in between. Germline assignment: CDR1 MNHNY and CDR2 SVGAGI (reference sequence). The CDR3 consists of 12 residues.

The genes are TRBV6-5 and TRBJ1-5, with D possibly being TRBD1 (5 bases). The CDR3 loop spans 16 amino acids. The V gene lost 1 base and the J gene lost 0 bases, with 10 bases spanning the gap. The germline V gene has CDR1 MNHEY and CDR2 SVGAGI. As DNA, the CDR3 is TGTGCCAGCAGTTACTTCTGGGGGGATAGCAATCAGCCCCAGCATTTT. This sequence encodes CASSYFWGDSNQPQHF.

The table lists this clone with a few counts. CDR3 amino acids: CASSMTGGGYTEAFF. Written as DNA, the CDR3 is TGTGCCAGCAGCATGACAGGGGGCGGATACACTGAAGCTTTCTTT. The chain carries TRBV7-8 and TRBJ1-1, with TRBD1 identical over 10 bases. This CDR3 has 15 amino acids. Germline lookup yields CDR1 SGHVS and CDR2 FQNEAQ. Germline trimming cut 5 bases from V and 3 bases from J; bases unmatched to any gene: 6. The full variable domain, with the rest looked up from reference TRBV7-8 and TRBJ1-1, is GAGVSQSPRYKVAKRGQDVALRCDPISGHVSLFWYQQALGQGPEFLTYFQNEAQLDKSGLPSDRFFAERPEGSVSTLKIQRTQQEDSAVYLCASSMTGGGYTEAFFGQGTRLTVV.

This clone was seen once. The chain links TRBV28 to TRBJ2-2, with D possibly being TRBD2 (6 bases). With 11 bases removed from V and 5 bases from J, the gap between germline ends came to 18 bases. This CDR3 contains 14 residues. Germline assignment: CDR1 MDHEN and CDR2 SYDVKM. The CDR3 DNA follows: TGTGCCTCGCTCGGGACTTCCAGAACCGGGGAGCTGTTTTTT. Residues: CASLGTSRTGELFF.

The chain links TRBV7-8 to TRBJ1-5; D gene unclear. CDR1 and CDR2 from the germline V gene are SGHVS and FQNEAQ. V lost 5 bases, J lost 5 bases, and 10 bases lay in between. The CDR3 is made up of 13 amino acids. The chain's CDR3 is CASSGEVHQPQHF. DNA of the CDR3: TGTGCCAGCAGCGGGGAGGTCCATCAGCCCCAGCATTTT.

This chain joins TRBV28 and TRBJ2-3; D unresolved. The CDR3 is 13 residues long. V was shortened by 5 bases and J by 7 bases, with 13 bases between the two germline ends. CDR1 and CDR2 from the germline V gene are MDHEN and SYDVKM. The chain's CDR3 is CASSPPERNTQYF. The CDR3, as DNA: TGTGCCAGCAGTCCCCCTGAGAGGAATACGCAGTATTTT.